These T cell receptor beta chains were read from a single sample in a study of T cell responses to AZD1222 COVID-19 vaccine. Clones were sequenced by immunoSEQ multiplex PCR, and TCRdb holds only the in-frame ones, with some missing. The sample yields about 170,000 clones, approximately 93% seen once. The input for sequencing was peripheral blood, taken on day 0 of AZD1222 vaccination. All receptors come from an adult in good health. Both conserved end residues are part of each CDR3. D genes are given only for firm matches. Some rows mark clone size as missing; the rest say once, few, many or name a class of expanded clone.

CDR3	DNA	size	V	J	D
CASSPITHSSTDTQYF	TGTGCCAGCAGTCCCATAACCCATTCTAGCACAGATACGCAGTATTTT	NA	TRBV28	TRBJ2-3	NA
CASSPSYPTGSSYEQYF	TGCGCCAGCAGCCCCTCCTACCCGACAGGGAGTTCCTACGAGCAGTACTTC	NA	TRBV4-1	TRBJ2-7	TRBD1
CASSYETGTGHGYTF	TGTGCCAGCAGCTACGAGACCGGGACAGGGCATGGCTACACCTTC	NA	TRBV13	TRBJ1-2	TRBD1
CASRGGQVSNQPQHF	TGTGCCAGCAGGGGAGGACAGGTTAGCAATCAGCCCCAGCATTTT	once	TRBV2	TRBJ1-5	TRBD1
CASSQGYSVDGSSYEQYF	TGTGCCAGCAGCCAAGGATATTCAGTCGACGGGAGCTCCTACGAGCAGTACTTC	NA	TRBV14	TRBJ2-7	NA
CASGRWTVSGTPDTQYF	TGTGCTAGTGGCCGTTGGACAGTTTCAGGAACCCCAGATACGCAGTATTTT	NA	TRBV12-5	TRBJ2-3	NA
CASSAGGRSQYF	TGTGCCAGCAGCGCTGGGGGCCGGTCGCAGTATTTT	NA	TRBV5-8	TRBJ2-3	NA
CASSATGASGELFF	TGTGCCAGCAGCGCCACAGGGGCGTCCGGGGAGCTGTTTTTT	NA	TRBV9	TRBJ2-2	TRBD1
CASSPGGRNNNSPLHF	TGTGCCAGCTCACCTGGGGGCAGAAACAATAATTCACCCCTCCACTTT	NA	TRBV18	TRBJ1-6	NA
CASSASGGAHEQYF	TGTGCCAGCAGTGCTAGCGGGGGGGCGCACGAGCAGTACTTC	NA	TRBV6-4	TRBJ2-7	TRBD2
CASSLIGATGELFF	TGTGCCAGCAGCTTAATAGGGGCAACCGGGGAGCTGTTTTTT	NA	TRBV13	TRBJ2-2	NA
CASTHTGANEKLFF	TGTGCCAGCACCCACACAGGGGCTAATGAAAAACTGTTTTTT	NA	TRBV7-2	TRBJ1-4	TRBD1
CASSYTRGSYEQYF	TGTGCCAGCAGTTATACGAGGGGGTCCTACGAGCAGTACTTC	NA	TRBV6-5	TRBJ2-7	NA
CASSLLAPYNEQFF	TGCGCCAGCAGTTTACTAGCGCCTTACAATGAGCAGTTCTTC	NA	TRBV4-1	TRBJ2-1	TRBD2
CASSLRGHSTFEAFF	TGTGCCAGCAGTTTGCGGGGACATAGTACATTCGAAGCTTTCTTT	NA	TRBV27	TRBJ1-1	NA
CASRDQNTGELFF	TGCGCCAGCAGAGATCAGAACACCGGGGAGCTGTTTTTT	few	TRBV4-1	TRBJ2-2	NA
CASIQPEGMDGYTF	TGTGCCAGCATCCAACCAGAGGGTATGGATGGCTACACCTTC	NA	TRBV21-1	TRBJ1-2	NA
CASRLGRRVPNQPQHF	TGTGCCAGTAGATTGGGTAGGAGGGTCCCTAATCAGCCCCAGCATTTT	NA	TRBV19	TRBJ1-5	NA
CASSATGENTEAFF	TGTGCCAGCAGCGCGACAGGGGAAAACACTGAAGCTTTCTTT	NA	TRBV2	TRBJ1-1	TRBD1
CASSYTSGSGYEQYF	TGCGCCAGCAGCTATACTAGCGGGAGCGGGTACGAGCAGTACTTC	NA	TRBV5-1	TRBJ2-7	TRBD2
CASRDGSGNQPQHF	TGTGCCAGTAGGGATGGGTCAGGCAATCAGCCCCAGCATTTT	NA	TRBV19	TRBJ1-5	NA
CASSYVSSGKDEQFF	TGTGCCAGCAGTTACGTTTCTAGCGGGAAGGATGAGCAGTTCTTC	NA	TRBV6-5	TRBJ2-1	TRBD2
CASSQAAGEETQYF	TGTGCCAGCAGCCAAGCCGCAGGGGAAGAGACCCAGTACTTC	NA	TRBV3-1/TRBV3-2	TRBJ2-5	NA
CASSLSGQTGELFF	TGTGCCAGCAGTTTATCCGGTCAGACCGGGGAGCTGTTTTTT	NA	TRBV28	TRBJ2-2	NA
CASGSPTAKGQTETQYF	TGTGCTAGTGGTTCCCCGACGGCGAAGGGGCAGACGGAGACCCAGTACTTC	NA	TRBV12-5	TRBJ2-5	NA
CASSQDPTAGNQPQHF	TGCGCCAGCAGCCAAGATCCAACGGCTGGCAATCAGCCCCAGCATTTT	NA	TRBV4-1	TRBJ1-5	NA
CASSRDYPNEQFF	TGTGCCAGCAGCCGGGACTACCCCAATGAGCAGTTCTTC	NA	TRBV6-1	TRBJ2-1	TRBD2
CATSSDRGQNTGELFF	TGTGCCACCAGCAGTGACAGGGGACAGAACACCGGGGAGCTGTTTTTT	NA	TRBV15	TRBJ2-2	TRBD1
CASGPPHQPYEQYF	TGTGCTAGTGGTCCTCCCCACCAGCCCTACGAGCAGTACTTC	once	TRBV12-5	TRBJ2-7	NA
CASSFTRDQPQHF	TGTGCCAGCAGCTTTACCCGGGATCAGCCCCAGCATTTT	NA	TRBV5-5	TRBJ1-5	NA
CSSTRGLGDSEAFF	TGCAGCTCCACCCGCGGCCTTGGGGACTCTGAAGCTTTCTTT	NA	TRBV29-1	TRBJ1-1	NA
CASSPQEAGGADTQYF	TGTGCCAGCAGCCCCCAAGAGGCCGGGGGGGCGGATACGCAGTATTTT	NA	TRBV4-2	TRBJ2-3	TRBD2